What follows are 14 T cell receptor beta chains derived from one specimen sequenced in a study of blood T cell repertoires in COVID-19. The data were produced by immunoSEQ multiplex PCR, yet TCRdb's version contains in-frame clones alone and is incomplete. The sample contains 300,000 to 350,000 clones, approximately 86% of which appear only once. The sequenced sample was PBMCs or T cells enriched from blood (not recorded which). These receptor sequences come from a woman in her thirties or forties with acute COVID-19.

The V call is TRBV11-3, the J call TRBJ2-3, with 10 positions matching TRBD2. There are 18 residues in the CDR3. J lost 0 bases, V lost 4 bases, and 10 bases had no gene match. Germline V gene lookup returns CDR1 SGHNT and CDR2 YENEEA. CDR3 coding DNA: TGTGCCAGCAGCTCGAGGGCTAGCGGGGGTCCTAGCACAGATACGCAGTATTTT. Protein: CASSSRASGGPSTDTQYF. Supplemented by reference TRBV11-3 and TRBJ2-3, the full variable domain reads EAGVVQSPRYKIIEKKQPVAFWCNPISGHNTLYWYLQNLGQGPELLIRYENEEAVDDSQLPKDRFSAERLKGVDSTLKIQPAELGDSAVYLCASSSRASGGPSTDTQYFGPGTRLTVL.

The rearrangement joins TRBV19 to TRBJ2-6; possibly TRBD1 for D (6 bases). The germline gives CDR1 LNHDA, CDR2 SQIVND (reference sequence). V lost 7 bases and J 2 bases, leaving 15 bases between the germline ends. The CDR3 totals 16 residues. CDR3: CASTKHAGAGANVLTF. For the CDR3, the DNA is TGTGCCAGTACTAAACACGCAGGGGCTGGGGCCAACGTCCTGACTTTC.

The V and J genes are TRBV7-9 and TRBJ2-1; TRBD2 matches at 7 bases. The CDR3 runs 16 residues. CDR1 SEHNR and CDR2 FQNEAQ come from the germline V gene (reference sequence). V trimming: 5 bases; J trimming: 13 bases; junction bases outside the gene matches: 20. CDR3 sequence (DNA): TGTGCCAGCAGCCAAGCGGAATCTCCCGCGCGGGGGTCACAGTTCTTC. Amino acids: CASSQAESPARGSQFF.

Note on this clone: In the same sample, other DNA sequences code for this CDR3. This rearrangement joins TRBV3-1 (or the pseudogene TRBV3-2) to TRBJ2-7; no reliable D call. V dropped 0 bases and J dropped 3 bases, with 3 bases sitting between them. Germline lookup yields CDR1 LGHDT and CDR2 YNNKEL (reference sequence). The CDR3 sequence is 12 residues long. In DNA, the CDR3 is TGTGCCAGCAGCCAAGACGGCTACGAGCAGTACTTC. This gives the protein CASSQDGYEQYF.

V usage is TRBV6-5 and J usage is TRBJ2-1, with 7 bases fitting TRBD2. The trim removed 0 bases at V and 4 bases at J, leaving 3 bases unmatched. The CDR3 runs to 15 residues. The V gene's germline CDR1 is MNHEY and CDR2 SVGAGI. The CDR3 region has the DNA TGTGCCAGCAGTTACTCCGGGACTAAGTACAATGAGCAGTTCTTC. Amino acid sequence: CASSYSGTKYNEQFF.

The gene calls are TRBV9 and TRBJ2-5; 10 positions match TRBD1. With V trimmed by 4 bases and J by 1 base, 7 bases remained unmatched. The length of the CDR3 is 16 residues. CDR1 and CDR2 (germline): SGDLS, YYNGEE. The CDR3 is CASSPRQGAFQETQYF. The CDR3 DNA reads TGTGCCAGCAGCCCTCGACAGGGGGCGTTCCAAGAGACCCAGTACTTC.

The rearrangement joins TRBV19 to TRBJ2-7; the match to TRBD2 covers 9 bases. J lost 3 bases, V lost 4 bases, and 7 bases had no gene match. From germline, CDR1 is LNHDA and CDR2 SQIVND (reference sequence). The CDR3 covers 15 residues. As DNA, the CDR3 is TGTGCCAGTAGTACCCCAGCGGGAGGTCTCTACGAGCAGTACTTC. Its protein is CASSTPAGGLYEQYF.

This sequence joins TRBV5-6 and TRBJ2-5; the match to TRBD2 covers 9 bases. Per germline, CDR1 SGHDT and CDR2 YYEEEE. CDR3 length equals 16 residues. The V gene end was trimmed by 6 bases and the J gene end by 4 bases; junction bases not matched to a gene: 13. The CDR3 protein is CASIIGGGARGETQYF. The CDR3 DNA reads TGTGCCAGCATTATCGGCGGGGGGGCCAGGGGAGAGACCCAGTACTTC.

The chain has TRBV14 and TRBJ1-6; D call uncertain. V was shortened by 1 base and J by 9 bases, with 10 bases between the two germline ends. Germline V gene lookup returns CDR1 SGHDN and CDR2 FVKESK. CDR3 length: 14 amino acids. CDR3 nucleotides: TGTGCCAGCAGCCAAGGTGGCGGCGGTTCACCCCTCCACTTT. Translating it yields CASSQGGGGSPLHF.

The V gene is TRBV5-6, the J gene TRBJ1-4, with TRBD1 matching 10 bases. Per germline, CDR1 SGHDT and CDR2 YYEEEE. V gave up 4 bases and J gave up 8 bases; unmatched junction bases: 11. This CDR3 contains 16 residues. The CDR3 coding sequence is TGTGCCAGCAGCGGACCGGGACAGGGGCGGAGAGAAAAACTGTTTTTT. Amino acid sequence: CASSGPGQGRREKLFF.

The rearrangement links TRBV3-1 (or the pseudogene TRBV3-2) to TRBJ2-5, with D tentatively TRBD1 (5 bases). Trimming stripped 1 base from V and 7 bases from J, with 13 bases between. Germline V gene data show CDR1 as LGHDT and CDR2 as YNNKEL (reference sequence). CDR3 length: 14 amino acids. CDR3 sequence reads: CASSQGKGWGTQYF. The CDR3 DNA follows: TGTGCCAGCAGCCAAGGGAAGGGGTGGGGGACCCAGTACTTC.

This chain joins TRBV28 and TRBJ1-2; D is undetermined. CDR1 is MDHEN, CDR2 SYDVKM, per germline. V gave up 4 bases and J gave up 6 bases, with 21 bases separating them. The CDR3 contains 16 residues. As DNA, the CDR3 is TGTGCCAGCAGTTCAGGATCCGGTCAACTGCTAAATGGCTACACCTTC. Residues: CASSSGSGQLLNGYTF.

V is TRBV5-1 and J is TRBJ2-1; 10 bases map to TRBD2. Germline loops: CDR1 SGHRS, CDR2 YFSETQ. After removal of 0 bases from V and 7 bases from J, the junction contained 13 bases not matched to a gene. CDR3 length: 18 amino acids. CDR3 sequence: CASSLGVAGGSSTNEQFF. DNA for the CDR3: TGCGCCAGCAGCTTGGGGGTAGCGGGAGGATCGTCGACAAATGAGCAGTTCTTC.

The chain uses TRBV5-6 and TRBJ1-5; 7 nucleotides match TRBD1. The CDR3 totals 15 residues. Germline V gene data show CDR1 as SGHDT and CDR2 as YYEEEE. The V segment lost 4 bases and the J segment 0 bases; nucleotides outside the gene matches: 4. CDR3 nucleotide sequence: TGTGCCAGCAGCCTGGGACAGCTTAGCAATCAGCCCCAGCATTTT. Translation: CASSLGQLSNQPQHF.